A selection of T cell receptor beta chains follows, all from one sample in a study of blood T cell repertoires in COVID-19. Produced via immunoSEQ multiplex PCR; TCRdb's table is partial and in-frame only. The sample comprises under 150,000 clones, roughly 84% of which are singletons, and about 1.3% rests with the top ten. Sequencing used peripheral blood. All receptors derive from a man between 60 and 75 years old with acute or convalescent COVID-19. CDR3s include the opening cysteine and the closing phenylalanine or tryptophan. Each record gives: J gene, V gene, D gene, clone size, CDR3 DNA, CDR3 protein. D genes are given only for firm matches. Expanded clones are given a class, and other clones once, few, many or no size at all.

TRBJ1-2	TRBV12-3/TRBV12-4	-	-	TGTGCCAGCAGTTTTGGGAGGATTGGCTACACCTTC	CASSFGRIGYTF
TRBJ1-1	TRBV5-1	-	-	TGCGCCAGCAGCTTGAACAGGAACACTGAAGCTTTCTTT	CASSLNRNTEAFF
TRBJ2-7	TRBV6-5	TRBD1	-	TGTGCCAGCAGCAGGGGCGGGACAGGCTCCTACGAGCAGTACTTC	CASSRGGTGSYEQYF
TRBJ2-5	TRBV4-1	-	-	TGCGCCAGCAGCGCCTGGACACAGGAGACCCAGTACTTC	CASSAWTQETQYF
TRBJ2-7	TRBV5-6	-	-	TGTGCCAGCAGCTCACTACACCGTGGTTCTTACGAGCAGTACTTC	CASSSLHRGSYEQYF
TRBJ2-1	TRBV27	-	-	TGTGCCAGCGGTAGATATGAGCAGTTCTTC	CASGRYEQFF
TRBJ2-5	TRBV5-1	-	-	TGCGCCAGCAGCTTGGTCCCAGGCCAAGAGACCCAGTACTTC	CASSLVPGQETQYF
TRBJ1-4	TRBV5-4	-	-	TGTGCCAGCAGCTCGGGACTAACAACTAATGAAAAACTGTTTTTT	CASSSGLTTNEKLFF
TRBJ1-5	TRBV3-1/TRBV3-2	-	-	TGTGCCAGCAGCCAAGGGGCCAGCAATCAGCCCCAGCATTTT	CASSQGASNQPQHF
TRBJ2-7	TRBV2	TRBD2	few	TGTGCCAGCAGTGAGGGACTACCAGTTGTGGAGCAGTACTTC	CASSEGLPVVEQYF
TRBJ2-1	TRBV9	-	-	TGTGCCAGCAGCCCACTCCCAAATAGCGATGAGCAGTTCTTC	CASSPLPNSDEQFF
TRBJ1-2	TRBV2	TRBD1	-	TGTGCCAGCTACCTCCGGGACAGGGTGTCTGGGTATGGCTACACCTTC	CASYLRDRVSGYGYTF
TRBJ1-4	TRBV5-1	-	-	TGCGCCAGCAGCTTGGAGTCCCTGGGCCCTCCCTTTAATGAAAAACTGTTTTTT	CASSLESLGPPFNEKLFF
TRBJ2-5	TRBV5-1	-	-	TGCGCCAGCCGAACATCAGGGTTCGGGGAGACCCAGTACTTC	CASRTSGFGETQYF